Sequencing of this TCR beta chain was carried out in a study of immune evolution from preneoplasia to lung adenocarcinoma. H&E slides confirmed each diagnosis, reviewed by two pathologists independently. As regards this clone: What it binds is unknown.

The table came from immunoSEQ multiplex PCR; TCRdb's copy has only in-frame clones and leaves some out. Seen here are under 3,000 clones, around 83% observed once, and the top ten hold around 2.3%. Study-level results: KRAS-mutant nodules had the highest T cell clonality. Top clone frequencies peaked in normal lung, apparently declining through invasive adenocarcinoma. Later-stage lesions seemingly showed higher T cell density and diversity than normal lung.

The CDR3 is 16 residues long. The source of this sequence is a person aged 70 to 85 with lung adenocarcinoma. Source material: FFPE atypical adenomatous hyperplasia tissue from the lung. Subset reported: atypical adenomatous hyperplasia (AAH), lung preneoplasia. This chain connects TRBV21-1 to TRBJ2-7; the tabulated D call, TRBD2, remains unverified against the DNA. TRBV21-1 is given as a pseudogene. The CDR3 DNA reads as TGTGCCAGCAGCCAACCCCCCGGTCTAGCCAGCCACGAGCAGTACTTC. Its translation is CASSQPPGLASHEQYF.